This T cell receptor beta chain was sequenced in a study of blood T cell repertoires in COVID-19. This clone was counted a few times. The method was immunoSEQ multiplex PCR; TCRdb's version includes in-frame clones alone and lacks a portion of them. The repertoire consists of some 150,000 clones, with roughly 89% occurring once and the leading ten covering over 0.85%. This sequence originates from a woman aged 45-65 years with acute or convalescent COVID-19. The sample consisted of peripheral blood.

This CDR3 is CASSPGQPGDIQYF. CDR3 bases: TGTGCCAGCAGCCCGGGACAGCCCGGGGACATTCAGTACTTC. The V gene is TRBV7-3, the J gene TRBJ2-4; 7 nucleotides line up with TRBD1. Germline-derived CDR1 and CDR2 are SGHTA and FQGTGA. Trimming cost V 5 bases and J 8 bases; bases outside gene matches: 9. The CDR3 loop spans 14 amino acids.